Presented here are 5 T cell receptor beta chains from one specimen sequenced in a study of response to subunit inactivated influenza vaccine. Each CDR3 protein is one row after TCRdb ran MiXCR on the RT-PCR reads. The sample comprises about 500,000 distinct CDR3 sequences, 15% to 20% of which are singletons, and roughly 3% rests with the top ten. The specimen comprised CD4+ T cells sorted from PBMCs, sampled around 25 months after vaccination. These receptors were obtained from a man between 50 and 69 years old who received an inactivated influenza vaccine.

This clonotype was counted ten times or more. The CDR3 protein is CSVVPGSDTQYF. DNA of the CDR3: TGCAGCGTTGTTCCTGGGTCGGATACGCAGTATTTT. The V and J genes are TRBV29-1 and TRBJ2-3; D is unclear. V was cut by 4 bases and J by 6 bases, with 11 bases left in between. The CDR3 is 12 amino acids. The V gene's germline CDR1 is SQVTM and CDR2 ANQGSEA.

The chain recombines TRBV5-1 with TRBJ2-6; no firm D call. V lost 2 bases, J lost 0 bases, and 9 bases lay in between. The CDR3 runs to 16 residues. Germline lookup yields CDR1 SGHRS and CDR2 YFSETQ. The CDR3, as DNA: TGCGCCAGCAGCTTTGACGCGAGCTCTGGGGCCAACGTCCTGACTTTC. Translated, it gives CASSFDASSGANVLTF.

In its sample, this clonotype was seen many times. The chain combines TRBV4-2 with TRBJ2-5, with D possibly TRBD1 on 5 matching bases. CDR3 size: 14 residues. Trimming removed 2 bases at V and 3 bases at J, with 10 bases between. CDR1 and CDR2 (germline): LGHNA, YNFKEQ. In DNA form, the CDR3 reads TGTGCCAGCAGCCAAAGGTCAGGGAAAGAGACCCAGTACTTC. As protein: CASSQRSGKETQYF.

The chain couples TRBV9 to TRBJ1-1; D perhaps matches TRBD1 (6 bases). Deletions cut 4 bases from V and 0 bases from J, with 19 bases between. Germline V gene lookup returns CDR1 SGDLS and CDR2 YYNGEE. This CDR3 is built from 17 residues. The CDR3: CASSSAGVTSMNTEAFF. The CDR3 DNA is TGTGCCAGCAGCTCAGCAGGGGTCACCAGCATGAACACTGAAGCTTTCTTT.

This clonotype appeared a few times. The V and J genes are TRBV7-9 and TRBJ2-5, with 13 bases fitting TRBD2. CDR1 SEHNR and CDR2 FQNEAQ come from the germline V gene (reference sequence). V was pared by 4 bases and J by 6 bases, with 2 bases of the junction left unmatched. The CDR3 runs to 14 residues. The CDR3, as DNA: TGTGCCAGCAGCTCGGGACTAGCGGGGCAGACCCAGTACTTC. It specifies CASSSGLAGQTQYF.